The sequence of this T cell receptor beta chain was determined in a study of blood T cells in healthy people across ages. Isolation recovered at least 6.5 million PBMCs from every sample. This CDR3 has 13 residues. Germline CDR1 reads MNHEY; CDR2 reads SVGAGI. Primers used in a second PCR of roughly 7 to 11 cycles were a sample-barcoded 5' primer and a J-beta primer mix. No fewer than 2.5 million CDR3-containing paired-end reads came from each sample. Each CDR3 protein is one row after TCRdb ran MiXCR on the 5' RACE reads. The repertoire consists of 780,000 or so distinct CDR3 sequences, with around a quarter occurring once and the leading ten covering 3.7%. Regarding this clonotype: Its antigen is not identified. The junction and the germline gene differ at one end; a read error may be behind it.

Broader study findings: The unsorted PBMCs prevented any conclusive comparison of naive versus antigen-experienced cells.

The sample was also linked to a second study, of T cells of mothers and their children.

The rearrangement joins TRBV6-5 to TRBJ1-1; the D gene is possibly TRBD1 (6 bases). This TCR was sampled from a boy between 10 and 17 years old in good health. The sequencing input was blood. In nucleotides, the CDR3 is TGTACCAGCAGTAACCAGGGGAGCTCTGAAGCTTTCTTT. Protein product: CTSSNQGSSEAFF.